This T cell receptor (beta chain) was identified during a study of T cells in Graves' hyperthyroidism and ophthalmopathy. This clonotype was counted at least ten times. Authors of the study amplified TCR beta CDR3 regions from RNA transcripts. The primer set for the first-round RT-PCR of the TCR CDR3 was HTBI. TCRdb called the multiplex PCR reads again in MiXCR, with one record for every CDR3 protein. The sample consists of roughly 740,000 distinct CDR3 sequences, around 15% of them appearing once. The germline V gene has CDR1 MDHEN and CDR2 SYDVKM. This CDR3 has 13 amino acids. V lost 5 bases and J lost 3, with 9 bases in between.

The clonotype originates from a man aged 18 to 30 with Graves' hyperthyroidism. Sequenced sample: blood. The chain carries TRBV28 and TRBJ2-3; D is unresolved. The CDR3 loop reads CASSPTYTDTQYF. CDR3 in DNA: TGTGCCAGCAGTCCGACTTATACAGATACGCAGTATTTT.